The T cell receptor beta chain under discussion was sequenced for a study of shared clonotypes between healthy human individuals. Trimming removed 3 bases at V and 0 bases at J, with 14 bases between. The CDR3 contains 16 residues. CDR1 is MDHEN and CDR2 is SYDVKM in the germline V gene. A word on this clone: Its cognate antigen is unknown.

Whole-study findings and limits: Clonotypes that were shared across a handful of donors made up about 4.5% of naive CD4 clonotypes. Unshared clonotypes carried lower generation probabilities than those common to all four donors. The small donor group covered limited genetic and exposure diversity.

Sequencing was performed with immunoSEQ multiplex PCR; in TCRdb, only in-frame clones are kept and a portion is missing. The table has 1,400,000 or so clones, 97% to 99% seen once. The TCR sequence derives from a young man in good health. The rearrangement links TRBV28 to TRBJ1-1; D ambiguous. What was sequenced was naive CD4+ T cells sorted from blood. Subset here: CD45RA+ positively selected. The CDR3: CASSLATRGMNTEAFF. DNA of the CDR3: TGTGCCAGCAGTTTGGCCACTAGAGGAATGAACACTGAAGCTTTCTTT.